One and the same sample provided the 32 T cell receptor beta chains below, sequenced in a study of blood T cells in healthy people across ages. Then a second PCR, running about 6 to 12 cycles, was carried out with a sample-barcoded 5' primer and a J-beta primer mix. TCRdb reprocessed the 5' RACE reads via MiXCR and lists one record per CDR3 protein. The data hold some 1 million distinct CDR3 sequences, with more than 40% observed a single time. Source material: blood. The receptor source for this set is a woman aged 55-69 years in good health.

The chain has TRBV6-5 and TRBJ2-3; 7 positions match TRBD1. The V gene end was trimmed by 6 bases and the J gene end by 3 bases; junction bases not matched to a gene: 12. CDR3 length equals 16 residues. CDR1 MNHEY and CDR2 SVGAGI come from the germline V gene. The chain's CDR3 is CASSHRGPSNTDTQYF. In DNA, the CDR3 is TGTGCCAGCAGCCACAGGGGCCCCTCCAATACAGATACGCAGTATTTT.

This clonotype was counted between two and nine times. The V and J genes are TRBV6-5 and TRBJ2-7, with 7 nucleotides matching TRBD2. The junction had 18 bases not matched to a gene; V was cut back by 0 bases and J by 7 bases. Looked up from germline, CDR1 is MNHEY and CDR2 is SVGAGI. The CDR3 covers 18 residues. The CDR3: CASSYSKPSGTLGGEQYF. The CDR3 DNA reads TGTGCCAGCAGTTACTCGAAACCAAGCGGGACCCTGGGAGGGGAGCAGTACTTC.

The chain combines TRBV12-3 or TRBV12-4 with TRBJ2-7; D might be TRBD1 (6 bases). This CDR3 region has 15 residues. V dropped 1 base and J dropped 4 bases, with 14 bases sitting between them. The CDR3 is CASSLEVDRPYEQYF. The CDR3, as DNA: TGTGCCAGCAGTTTAGAGGTGGACAGACCGTACGAGCAGTACTTC.

This clonotype has a handful of counts. The gene calls are TRBV5-1 and TRBJ2-1, with D perhaps given as TRBD1 or TRBD2 (6 bases each). Germline V gene lookup returns CDR1 SGHRS and CDR2 YFSETQ. The length of the CDR3 is 14 residues. The ends were cut back, 4 bases at V and 8 bases at J, with 16 bases in the middle. CDR3 residues: CASSVGGGFDEQFF. CDR3 coding DNA: TGCGCCAGCAGCGTCGGGGGCGGCTTCGATGAGCAGTTCTTC.

V usage is TRBV29-1 and J usage is TRBJ2-5; TRBD1 agrees at 11 bases. The CDR3 is made up of 11 amino acids. Germline V gives CDR1 SQVTM, CDR2 ANQGSEA. V gave up 7 bases and J gave up 12 bases; unmatched junction bases: 7. DNA of the CDR3: TGCAGCGCGGGGACAGGGGGTGGTGAGTACTTC. Amino acid sequence: CSAGTGGGEYF. Together with reference TRBV29-1 and TRBJ2-5, the CDR3 gives the full variable domain: SAVISQKPSRDICQRGTSLTIQCQVDSQVTMMFWYRQQPGQSLTLIATANQGSEATYESGFVIDKFPISRPNLTFSTLTVSNMSPEDSSIYLCSAGTGGGEYFGPGTRLLVL.

This clonotype showed up just once. The chain carries TRBV3-1 and TRBJ2-1, with TRBD2 matching over 10 bases. Germline V gene lookup returns CDR1 LGHDT and CDR2 YNNKEL (reference sequence). The CDR3 totals 16 residues. V lost 3 bases, J lost 6 bases, and 8 bases stayed unmatched. As DNA, the CDR3 is TGTGCCAGCAGCCACGATCTAGCGGGAGCCGGCAATGAGCAGTTCTTC. Translating gives CASSHDLAGAGNEQFF.

V is TRBV28 and J is TRBJ2-1; D is uncertain. Germline V gives CDR1 MDHEN, CDR2 SYDVKM. The CDR3 has 13 amino acids. V was cut by 2 bases and J by 6 bases, with 8 bases left in between. CDR3 protein: CASSLVQPNEQFF. The CDR3 DNA sequence: TGTGCCAGCAGTTTAGTTCAGCCCAATGAGCAGTTCTTC.

The chain couples TRBV20-1 to TRBJ2-7; 10 bases line up with TRBD1. Losses at the gene ends were 5 bases for V and 5 bases for J; bases not matched to a gene: 3. Germline V lookup: CDR1 DFQATT, CDR2 SNEGSKA (reference sequence). This CDR3 has 12 residues. The CDR3, as DNA: TGCAGTGCTGGGACAGGGGACGACGAGCAGTACTTC. It encodes CSAGTGDDEQYF.

This clonotype showed up just a few times. The chain uses TRBV6-1 and TRBJ2-7, with 9 bases matching TRBD2. This CDR3 has 13 amino acids. V gave up 4 bases and J gave up 4 bases; unmatched junction bases: 2. From germline, CDR1 is MNHNS and CDR2 SASEGT. The CDR3 sequence: CASSGSGRYEQYF. The CDR3 coding sequence is TGTGCCAGCAGTGGCAGCGGGAGGTACGAGCAGTACTTC.

The V call is TRBV4-3, the J call TRBJ2-2, with TRBD2 matching over 10 bases. The CDR3 is 17 amino acids. With 4 bases clipped from V and 0 bases from J, the junction kept 5 bases outside the gene matches. Germline V lookup: CDR1 LGHNA, CDR2 YSLEER. CDR3 DNA sequence: TGCGCCAGCAGCCGTCGACTAGCGGGTGCGAACACCGGGGAGCTGTTTTTT. This encodes CASSRRLAGANTGELFF.

The chain has TRBV29-1 and TRBJ2-7, with 10 bases lining up with TRBD2. The J segment lost 3 bases and the V segment lost 6 bases, leaving 8 bases of the junction unmatched. The CDR3 extends over 14 amino acids. Germline V gene sequence: CDR1 SQVTM, CDR2 ANQGSEA. The CDR3 nucleotides read TGCAGCGTGGGAGGGGCTAGCGGGAGCTACGAGCAGTACTTC. The encoded protein is CSVGGASGSYEQYF.

This clonotype was counted between two and nine times. The rearrangement joins TRBV27 to TRBJ2-7; D gene unclear. The germline V and J ends were trimmed by 5 bases and 6 bases, with 17 bases remaining between them. Germline V gives CDR1 MNHEY, CDR2 SMNVEV (reference sequence). This CDR3 is 14 amino acids long. The CDR3 sequence: CASSAHLALSEQYF. The CDR3 nucleotides are TGTGCCAGCAGTGCCCATTTGGCCCTTTCCGAGCAGTACTTC.

The rearrangement joins TRBV14 to TRBJ2-1, with TRBD2 as a possible D gene (5 bases). Germline CDR1 reads SGHDN; CDR2 reads FVKESK. V shed 6 bases and J shed 5 bases, with 29 bases lying between them. The CDR3 loop spans 19 amino acids. The CDR3 protein is CASSQRVGLVTSTHNEQFF. In nucleotides, the CDR3 is TGTGCCAGCAGTCAGAGGGTTGGGCTAGTAACAAGTACCCACAATGAGCAGTTCTTC.

The chain links TRBV9 to TRBJ2-7; a weak D match, TRBD2 (7 bases). Trimming took off 4 bases at V and 5 bases at J, with 22 bases between the two ends. There are 16 residues in the CDR3. The V gene's germline CDR1 is SGDLS and CDR2 YYNGEE. CDR3 DNA: TGTGCCAGCAGCCAATCCCCTGGGGGGGCGATAAACGAGCAGTACTTC. Encoded protein: CASSQSPGGAINEQYF. Full variable domain (missing parts from reference TRBV9 and TRBJ2-7): DSGVTQTPKHLITATGQRVTLRCSPRSGDLSVYWYQQSLDQGLQFLIQYYNGEERAKGNILERFSAQQFPDLHSELNLSSLELGDSALYFCASSQSPGGAINEQYFGPGTRLTVT.

As DNA, the CDR3 is TGTGCCAGCACCCTCAGGGCCTCAGGGGGCAATGAGCAGTTCTTC. Residues: CASTLRASGGNEQFF. The V and J genes are TRBV27 and TRBJ2-1; 7 bases line up with TRBD1. Germline values: CDR1 MNHEY, CDR2 SMNVEV (reference sequence). J was trimmed by 6 bases and V by 7 bases; bases with no gene match: 12. There are 15 residues in the CDR3.

This clonotype was observed a few times. V usage is TRBV27 and J usage is TRBJ2-3; weak D call: TRBD1 (6 bases). This CDR3 is 15 amino acids long. Germline CDR1 and CDR2: MNHEY and SMNVEV (reference sequence). V was cut by 6 bases and J by 5 bases, with 18 bases left in between. CDR3: CASRKPGVGVDTQYF. For the CDR3, the DNA is TGTGCCAGCAGGAAACCAGGGGTTGGGGTAGATACGCAGTATTTT.

As concerns this clonotype: Relative to the germline gene, one junction end is altered; a read error may explain this. The chain carries TRBV3-1 and TRBJ2-7, with TRBD1 identical over 8 bases. Germline V gene sequence: CDR1 LGHDT, CDR2 YNNKEL (reference sequence). The CDR3 covers 16 residues. CDR3 bases: TGTGCCGGCAGCTCCCGGGGACAGGACCTCTCCTGCGAGCAGTACTTC. Its protein product is CAGSSRGQDLSCEQYF.

This clonotype turned up a few times. V usage is TRBV20-1 and J usage is TRBJ2-3, with D perhaps matching TRBD1 (6 bases). This CDR3 is built from 14 residues. Germline V gene data show CDR1 as DFQATT and CDR2 as SNEGSKA (reference sequence). The ends were cut back, 0 bases at V and 2 bases at J, with 9 bases in the middle. This CDR3 is CSARDGGHTDTQYF. The DNA of the CDR3 is TGCAGTGCTAGAGATGGGGGACACACAGATACGCAGTATTTT.

This clonotype has at least ten counts. V and J are TRBV5-1 and TRBJ2-1, with 7 bases that match TRBD2. V gave up 8 bases and J gave up 3 bases; unmatched junction bases: 14. Germline V gene lookup returns CDR1 SGHRS and CDR2 YFSETQ. This CDR3 is 16 amino acids long. The CDR3 sequence: CARKTTEKRGYNEQFF. Here the CDR3 DNA reads TGCGCCAGAAAAACGACTGAGAAGCGGGGCTACAATGAGCAGTTCTTC. The entire variable domain, with the rest obtained from reference TRBV5-1 and TRBJ2-1, is as follows: KAGVTQTPRYLIKTRGQQVTLSCSPISGHRSVSWYQQTPGQGLQFLFEYFSETQRNKGNFPGRFSGRQFSNSRSEMNVSTLELGDSALYLCARKTTEKRGYNEQFFGPGTRLTVL.

This clonotype has only a few counts. The chain combines TRBV28 with TRBJ2-7, with 10 bases matching TRBD2. V shed 6 bases, J shed 2 bases, and the junction held 4 bases outside the gene matches. The CDR3 is 14 residues long. The V gene's germline CDR1 is MDHEN and CDR2 SYDVKM. CDR3 coding DNA: TGTGCCAGCAGCCACCTAGCGGGAGCCTACGAGCAGTACTTC. It translates to CASSHLAGAYEQYF.

This rearrangement joins TRBV20-1 to TRBJ1-5; the D gene is possibly TRBD1 (6 bases). Germline V gene sequence: CDR1 DFQATT, CDR2 SNEGSKA (reference sequence). Trimming took off 5 bases at V and 0 bases at J, with 14 bases between the two ends. The CDR3 is made up of 15 amino acids. The CDR3 DNA sequence: TGCAGTGCTGGAGGGGGGACGGCTAGCAATCAGCCCCAGCATTTT. It is translated as CSAGGGTASNQPQHF.

This clonotype showed up just a few times. This sequence joins TRBV2 and TRBJ2-5; the D call may be TRBD1 or TRBD2 (6 bases each). Looked up from germline, CDR1 is SNHLY and CDR2 is FYNNEI. The CDR3 has 14 amino acids. Trimming stripped 7 bases from V and 2 bases from J, with 14 bases between. CDR3 protein: CASTPGATQETQYF. The DNA of the CDR3 is TGTGCCAGCACGCCGGGGGCCACACAAGAGACCCAGTACTTC.

A few counts support this clonotype. The CDR3, as DNA: TGCAGTGCTAGCCAGGCAGGGGGCGCATCTGGGGCCAACGTCCTGACTTTC. The encoded protein is CSASQAGGASGANVLTF. J is TRBJ2-6 and V is TRBV20-1; TRBD1 matches at 8 bases. There are 17 residues in the CDR3. Germline V gene data show CDR1 as DFQATT and CDR2 as SNEGSKA (reference sequence). The J segment lost 1 base and the V segment lost 3 bases, leaving 8 bases of the junction unmatched.

The V gene is TRBV10-1, the J gene TRBJ2-1, with D maybe TRBD2 (5 bases). Germline assignment: CDR1 WNHNN and CDR2 SYGVQD (reference sequence). The CDR3 spans 12 residues. Trimming stripped 3 bases from V and 12 bases from J, with 12 bases between. The CDR3 reads CASSDTSSGQFF. CDR3 nucleotide sequence: TGCGCCAGCAGTGACACTAGTTCGGGGCAGTTCTTC.

This clonotype was seen repeatedly, ten times or more. This sequence joins TRBV7-2 and TRBJ2-1, with TRBD2 matching over 10 bases. This CDR3 is built from 16 residues. J was trimmed by 4 bases and V by 3 bases; bases with no gene match: 6. Looked up from germline, CDR1 is SGHTA and CDR2 is FQGNSA. The CDR3, as DNA: TGTGCCAGCAGCTTCACCGGGACTAGCGCTTACAATGAGCAGTTCTTC. This sequence encodes CASSFTGTSAYNEQFF.

Only a few counts were recorded for this clonotype. The rearrangement joins TRBV20-1 to TRBJ2-7; TRBD2 aligns across 11 bases. The junction had 12 bases not matched to a gene; V was cut back by 0 bases and J by 2 bases. CDR1 and CDR2 from the germline V gene are DFQATT and SNEGSKA (reference sequence). This CDR3 is built from 18 residues. The CDR3 nucleotides are TGCAGTGCTAGAGATCTGACTAGCGGGAAATTAGGAGCCTACGAGCAGTACTTC. This sequence encodes CSARDLTSGKLGAYEQYF.

The rearrangement joins TRBV5-6 to TRBJ2-5; TRBD1 matches 8 bases. The ends lost 6 bases at V and 2 bases at J; junction bases unmatched: 18. The CDR3 covers 18 residues. Germline CDR1 SGHDT, CDR2 YYEEEE. Here the CDR3 reads CASNLLRGRGSGQETQYF. The CDR3 DNA reads as TGTGCCAGCAACCTCCTCAGGGGGCGCGGGTCGGGGCAAGAGACCCAGTACTTC.

This clonotype came up a few times. The V call is TRBV27, the J call TRBJ2-6; D remains unclear. CDR1 and CDR2 (germline): MNHEY, SMNVEV (reference sequence). The CDR3 consists of 18 residues. Trimming stripped 6 bases from V and 0 bases from J, with 18 bases between. The CDR3 reads CASSTQGRKGSGANVLTF. For the CDR3, the DNA is TGTGCCAGCAGCACCCAAGGCAGGAAGGGCTCTGGGGCCAACGTCCTGACTTTC.

The chain employs TRBV29-1 and TRBJ2-1; D unresolved. CDR1 and CDR2 (germline): SQVTM, ANQGSEA. CDR3 length: 12 amino acids. The V end lost 6 bases, the J end lost 0 bases, and 6 bases lay between the germline ends. In DNA form, the CDR3 reads TGCAGCGTAGACAACTCCTACAATGAGCAGTTCTTC. This codes for CSVDNSYNEQFF.

This clonotype occurred a few times. V is TRBV6-5 and J is TRBJ2-1; TRBD2 agrees at 10 bases. CDR3 length: 15 amino acids. Germline CDR1 is MNHEY and CDR2 is SVGAGI. V was pared by 2 bases and J by 6 bases, with 4 bases of the junction left unmatched. The CDR3: CASSYSTSGINEQFF. DNA of the CDR3: TGTGCCAGCAGTTACAGCACTAGCGGGATCAATGAGCAGTTCTTC.

This clonotype was picked up a small number of times. One junction end does not reproduce the germline sequence, and a read error may be involved. This chain connects TRBV28 to TRBJ2-1, with D possibly matching TRBD2 (6 bases). The CDR3 covers 19 residues. Germline V lookup: CDR1 MDHEN, CDR2 SYDVKM. This CDR3 is CASSFFSSPGGPGGNEQFF. The CDR3 nucleotides read TGTGCCAGTAGTTTCTTTAGTTCCCCCGGAGGGCCCGGAGGGAATGAGCAGTTCTTC.

Notes on this clonotype: One junction end disagrees with the germline gene, perhaps due to a read error. The rearrangement uses TRBV25-1 and TRBJ1-2; TRBD1 might be the D (6 bases). Germline V gene data show CDR1 as MGHDK and CDR2 as SYGVNS. This CDR3 has 14 amino acids. CDR3 DNA: TGTGCCAGCAGTGAATTAGGGACATTGGATGGCTGCACCTTC. It translates to CASSELGTLDGCTF.